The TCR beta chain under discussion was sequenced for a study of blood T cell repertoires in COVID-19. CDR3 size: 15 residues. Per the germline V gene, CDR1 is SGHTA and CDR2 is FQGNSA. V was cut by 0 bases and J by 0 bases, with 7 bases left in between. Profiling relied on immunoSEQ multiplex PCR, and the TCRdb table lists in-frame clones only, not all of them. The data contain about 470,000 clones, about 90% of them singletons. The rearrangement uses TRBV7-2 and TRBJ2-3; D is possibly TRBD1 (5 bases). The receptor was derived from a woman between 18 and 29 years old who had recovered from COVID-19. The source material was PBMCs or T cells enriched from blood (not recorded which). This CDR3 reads CASSLAGVSTDTQYF. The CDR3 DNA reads TGTGCCAGCAGCTTAGCAGGGGTTAGCACAGATACGCAGTATTTT.